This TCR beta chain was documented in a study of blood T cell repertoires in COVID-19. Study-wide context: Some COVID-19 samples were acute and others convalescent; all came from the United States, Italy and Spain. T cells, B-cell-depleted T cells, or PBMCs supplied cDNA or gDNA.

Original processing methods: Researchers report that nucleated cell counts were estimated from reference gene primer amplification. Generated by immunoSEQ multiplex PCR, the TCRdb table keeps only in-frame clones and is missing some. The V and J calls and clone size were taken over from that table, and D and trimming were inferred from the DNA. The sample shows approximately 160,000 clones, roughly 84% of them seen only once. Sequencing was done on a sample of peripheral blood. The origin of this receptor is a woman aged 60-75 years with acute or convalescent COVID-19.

CDR3 residues: CASSLWGRGMNTEAFF. The CDR3 DNA reads TGTGCCAGCAGTTTATGGGGCAGGGGGATGAACACTGAAGCTTTCTTT. The rearrangement joins TRBV28 to TRBJ1-1; TRBD1 agrees at 7 bases. V dropped 0 bases and J dropped 0; count of bases not matched to a gene: 4. The CDR3 has 16 residues. Germline CDR1 and CDR2: MDHEN and SYDVKM.